The rows below give T cell receptor beta chains drawn from one sample of a study of blood T cell repertoires in COVID-19. Sequenced by immunoSEQ multiplex PCR; TCRdb stores in-frame clones only, minus some. The sample lists 330,000 or so clones, approximately 87% occurring once. Sequenced sample: PBMCs or T cells enriched from blood (not recorded which). Receptors originate from a middle-aged man in a cohort exposed to, infected with or recovered from COVID-19 (not recorded which). The CDR3 runs from the conserved cysteine through the conserved F or W. Fields, in order: clone size, D gene, J gene, V gene, CDR3 protein, CDR3 DNA. The D gene is left open where the match is weak. Size values are once, few and many counts, or a class for expanded clones, and some rows have none.

NA	TRBD2	TRBJ2-5	TRBV4-1	CASSQATSGSGQYF	TGCGCCAGCAGCCAAGCGACTAGCGGGAGTGGCCAGTACTTC
NA	NA	TRBJ2-4	TRBV28	CATGGKNIQYF	TGTGCCACCGGGGGTAAAAACATTCAGTACTTC
NA	TRBD2	TRBJ2-3	TRBV10-3	CAISALRAGGSTPKDTQYF	TGTGCCATCAGTGCCCTCCGAGCGGGAGGGAGCACACCGAAGGATACGCAGTATTTT
once	NA	TRBJ2-2	TRBV6-4	CASSDSNREGTGELFF	TGTGCCAGCAGTGACTCGAACAGGGAAGGTACCGGGGAGCTGTTTTTT
NA	TRBD1	TRBJ1-6	TRBV5-1	CASTTGTGDSPLHF	TGCGCCAGCACAACCGGGACAGGGGATTCACCCCTCCACTTT
NA	TRBD1	TRBJ1-2	TRBV6-5	CASSGQGDYGYTF	TGTGCCAGCAGCGGACAGGGGGACTATGGCTACACCTTC
NA	TRBD2	TRBJ2-5	TRBV30	CAWRTTSGSIETQYF	TGTGCCTGGAGGACCACTAGCGGGAGTATAGAGACCCAGTACTTC
NA	NA	TRBJ2-3	TRBV7-3	CASSSTSTDTQYF	TGTGCCAGCAGCTCGACTAGCACAGATACGCAGTATTTT
NA	NA	TRBJ1-5	TRBV28	CASSLEGGRSQPQHF	TGTGCCAGCAGTCTCGAGGGGGGGCGAAGTCAGCCCCAGCATTTT
NA	TRBD1	TRBJ1-6	TRBV28	CASRSGTDNSPLHF	TGTGCCAGCAGGTCCGGGACAGATAATTCACCCCTCCACTTT
NA	NA	TRBJ1-6	TRBV30	CAWSGRVAYNSPLHF	TGTGCCTGGAGTGGGAGGGTGGCCTATAATTCACCCCTCCACTTT
NA	NA	TRBJ1-5	TRBV7-8	CASSLGGAGQPQHF	TGTGCCAGCAGCTTAGGGGGCGCAGGTCAGCCCCAGCATTTT
once	NA	TRBJ2-3	TRBV13	CASSLGVTEITDTQYF	TGTGCCAGCAGCTTAGGCGTGACAGAGATCACAGATACGCAGTATTTT
NA	NA	TRBJ2-7	TRBV27	CASSPSTTGPYEQYF	TGTGCCAGCAGTCCTAGCACCACGGGCCCCTACGAGCAGTACTTC
NA	TRBD2	TRBJ2-6	TRBV4-1	CASSQDSTSGLSGANVLTF	TGCGCCAGCAGCCAGGACTCGACTAGCGGTCTCTCTGGGGCCAACGTCCTGACTTTC
few	TRBD2	TRBJ2-3	TRBV27	CASSLSGEGLDTDTQYF	TGTGCCAGCAGTTTATCAGGGGAGGGCTTGGACACAGATACGCAGTATTTT
NA	NA	TRBJ2-4	TRBV18	CASSPPSRAHIQYF	TGTGCCAGCTCACCACCGTCCAGGGCGCACATTCAGTACTTC
NA	NA	TRBJ1-1	TRBV4-1	CASSLHTMNTEAFF	TGCGCCAGCAGCCTCCACACCATGAACACTGAAGCTTTCTTT
few	NA	TRBJ2-1	TRBV5-8	CASSPRDLYNEQFF	TGTGCCAGCAGTCCTCGGGACTTGTACAATGAGCAGTTCTTC
NA	NA	TRBJ1-1	TRBV4-1	CASSQDVQKNTEAFF	TGCGCCAGCAGCCAAGATGTGCAGAAGAACACTGAAGCTTTCTTT
NA	TRBD2	TRBJ2-5	TRBV20-1	CSASAASGQETQYF	TGCAGTGCTAGTGCGGCTAGCGGGCAGGAGACCCAGTACTTC
NA	TRBD1	TRBJ2-7	TRBV9	CASSVYGTGGYEQYF	TGTGCCAGCAGCGTATATGGGACAGGGGGCTACGAGCAGTACTTC
NA	NA	TRBJ2-7	TRBV19	CASSTTSTYEQYF	TGTGCCAGTAGTACCACAAGTACCTACGAGCAGTACTTC
NA	TRBD2	TRBJ2-7	TRBV7-3	CASRNRTSGKFYSYEQYF	TGTGCCAGCAGAAACCGGACTAGCGGGAAGTTCTACTCCTACGAGCAGTACTTC
NA	NA	TRBJ1-4	TRBV19	CASTIQGTTNEKLFF	TGTGCCAGTACTATCCAGGGCACCACTAATGAAAAACTGTTTTTT
NA	TRBD2	TRBJ2-3	TRBV24-1	CATSDRTSGRGNTQYF	TGTGCCACCAGTGATCGGACTAGCGGGAGAGGAAATACGCAGTATTTT
NA	TRBD2	TRBJ2-7	TRBV2	CASSEEAAAGGSREQYF	TGTGCCAGCAGTGAAGAAGCGGCAGCGGGAGGGTCACGGGAGCAGTACTTC
once	NA	TRBJ1-2	TRBV28	CASSSVQGRGYGYTF	TGTGCCAGCAGTTCTGTACAGGGCAGGGGCTATGGCTACACCTTC
NA	TRBD1	TRBJ2-7	TRBV24-1	CATSKGQDYYEQYF	TGTGCCACCAGTAAGGGACAGGACTACTACGAGCAGTACTTC
NA	TRBD1	TRBJ1-1	TRBV5-6	CASSYRDRVYTEAFF	TGTGCCAGCAGCTACCGGGACAGGGTCTACACTGAAGCTTTCTTT
NA	NA	TRBJ2-3	TRBV5-1	CASSLAGSPPDTQYF	TGCGCCAGCAGCTTGGCCGGGAGCCCCCCAGATACGCAGTATTTT
NA	TRBD1	TRBJ1-1	TRBV19	CATDTGTGPKNTEAFF	TGTGCCACGGACACCGGGACAGGGCCTAAGAACACTGAAGCTTTCTTT
NA	NA	TRBJ2-2	TRBV3-1/TRBV3-2	CASSQVERGELFF	TGTGCCAGCAGCCAAGTGGAGAGGGGGGAGCTGTTTTTT
NA	TRBD2	TRBJ2-5	TRBV4-1	CASSQDRDSGSSQETQYF	TGCGCCAGCAGCCAAGATCGGGATAGCGGGAGTTCGCAGGAGACCCAGTACTTC
few	NA	TRBJ1-3	TRBV7-9	CASSPTDSGNTIYF	TGTGCCAGCAGCCCGACAGACTCTGGAAACACCATATATTTT
NA	TRBD1	TRBJ1-1	TRBV3-1/TRBV3-2	CASSQWDRARTEAFF	TGTGCCAGCAGCCAGTGGGACAGGGCAAGGACTGAAGCTTTCTTT
few	NA	TRBJ1-2	TRBV28	CASSLPTNYGYTF	TGTGCCAGCAGTTTACCGACAAACTATGGCTACACCTTC
NA	NA	TRBJ2-6	TRBV29-1	CSTGSSGANVLTF	TGCAGCACAGGGAGCTCTGGGGCCAACGTCCTGACTTTC
once	NA	TRBJ2-3	TRBV11-2	CASSFGTGVPDTQYF	TGTGCCAGCAGCTTCGGCACGGGAGTCCCAGATACGCAGTATTTT
NA	NA	TRBJ2-7	TRBV27	CASSSQLGEQYF	TGTGCCAGCAGTTCCCAGCTAGGCGAGCAGTACTTC
NA	NA	TRBJ2-7	TRBV19	CASSIDYRDPLSQYF	TGTGCCAGTAGTATTGACTACAGGGACCCCCTATCGCAGTACTTC
NA	TRBD1	TRBJ1-6	TRBV19	CASSTSGDRGPRHSPLHF	TGTGCCAGTAGTACGTCCGGGGACAGGGGACCACGGCATTCACCCCTCCACTTT
once	NA	TRBJ1-1	TRBV5-1	CASSLDSMNTEAFF	TGCGCCAGCAGCTTGGACAGCATGAACACTGAAGCTTTCTTT
NA	TRBD1	TRBJ2-7	TRBV5-6	CASSFTGAPYEQYF	TGTGCCAGCAGCTTTACAGGGGCTCCCTACGAGCAGTACTTC
NA	NA	TRBJ1-4	TRBV4-1	CASSQEGQGLGTNEKLFF	TGCGCCAGCAGCCAAGAAGGGCAGGGGTTGGGGACTAATGAAAAACTGTTTTTT
NA	NA	TRBJ2-2	TRBV4-2	CASSQGTASEYTGELFF	TGTGCCAGCAGCCAAGGAACGGCTAGCGAGTACACCGGGGAGCTGTTTTTT
NA	TRBD2	TRBJ2-3	TRBV28	CASSVGGRASNTQYF	TGTGCCAGCAGTGTGGGTGGGAGGGCATCGAATACGCAGTATTTT
once	TRBD2	TRBJ2-7	TRBV6-2/TRBV6-3	CASRYSTSAQTYEQYF	TGTGCCAGCAGATACTCAACTAGCGCCCAAACCTACGAGCAGTACTTC
NA	TRBD1	TRBJ2-6	TRBV23-1	CASSQTLTGGDSGANVLTF	TGCGCCAGCAGTCAAACCCTGACAGGGGGCGACTCTGGGGCCAACGTCCTGACTTTC
few	NA	TRBJ2-3	TRBV30	CAWSEEGGGTDTQYF	TGTGCCTGGAGTGAAGAGGGTGGAGGAACAGATACGCAGTATTTT
NA	TRBD2	TRBJ2-2	TRBV4-1	CASSQDPQREGPGELFF	TGCGCCAGCAGCCAAGACCCCCAGCGGGAGGGCCCCGGGGAGCTGTTTTTT
NA	NA	TRBJ1-5	TRBV27	CASRPGQLNQPQHF	TGTGCCAGCAGACCGGGACAATTAAATCAGCCCCAGCATTTT
once	NA	TRBJ2-3	TRBV5-1	CASSERPGETDTQYF	TGCGCCAGCAGCGAGCGGCCAGGGGAAACAGATACGCAGTATTTT